This T cell receptor (beta chain) came from a study of siplizumab effects on memory and regulatory T cells. Study-level results: Alloreactive clones mapping to unstimulated subsets formed only a minor fraction. Under siplizumab, an average roughly 69% of mappable alloreactive CD4+ clones were Treg-derived, compared with approximately 27% in controls.

Approximately 10^5 TCR templates underwent assay in every sample. Data came from immunoSEQ multiplex PCR; TCRdb stores just in-frame clones and leaves some out. The sample yields about 100,000 clones, around 92% seen once. This CDR3 is built from 14 residues. V dropped 1 base and J dropped 6 bases, with 10 bases sitting between them. Per the germline V gene, CDR1 is MNHEY and CDR2 is SMNVEV (reference sequence). In regard to this clone: The target antigen is unknown.

Specimen: Tregs sorted from blood. The receptor was isolated from a human donor in good health. V and J are TRBV27 and TRBJ2-1; possibly TRBD1 or TRBD2 for D (5 bases each). Written as DNA, the CDR3 is TGTGCCAGCAGTTTATGGGGGAGAACCAATGAGCAGTTCTTC. Translating gives CASSLWGRTNEQFF.